The 20 T cell receptor beta chains given below trace back to one sample, sequenced in a study of blood T cell repertoires in COVID-19. This table comes from immunoSEQ multiplex PCR, and its TCRdb copy is limited to in-frame clones, with some not included. The table lists roughly 150,000 clones, around 89% of them singletons. The sample comprised peripheral blood. The receptors originated from a man aged 18 to 30 with COVID-19, enrolled during active disease.

This clone appeared a single time. The chain links TRBV27 to TRBJ2-5, with TRBD1 matching over 10 bases. The CDR3 contains 14 residues. Per germline, CDR1 MNHEY and CDR2 SMNVEV (reference sequence). The V segment lost 8 bases and the J segment 6 bases; nucleotides outside the gene matches: 9. CDR3 residues: CASSAPGQGKTQYF. In nucleotides, the CDR3 is TGTGCCAGCTCCGCCCCGGGACAGGGGAAGACCCAGTACTTC.

The V gene is TRBV5-1, the J gene TRBJ1-2; 10 bases line up with TRBD1. After removal of 4 bases from V and 5 bases from J, the junction contained 8 bases not matched to a gene. The V gene's germline CDR1 is SGHRS and CDR2 YFSETQ. This CDR3 spans 15 amino acids. CDR3 sequence: CASSPGTGVTYGYTF. CDR3 sequence (DNA): TGCGCCAGCAGCCCTGGGACAGGGGTGACTTATGGCTACACCTTC.

The CDR3 nucleotides are TGTGCCTGGAGTGCGCGAGGGGGCCGGGGCACTGAAGCTTTCTTT. Encoded protein: CAWSARGGRGTEAFF. The chain is built from TRBV30 and TRBJ1-1; 7 positions match TRBD1. J was trimmed by 4 bases and V by 1 base; bases with no gene match: 9. Germline values: CDR1 GTSNPN, CDR2 SVGIG (reference sequence). The CDR3 has 15 amino acids.

The rearrangement links TRBV5-3 to TRBJ1-3, with D perhaps matching TRBD1 (5 bases). TRBV5-3 is an ORF, with its function uncertain. CDR3 length: 16 amino acids. The V and J ends lost 2 bases and 0 bases respectively, with 12 bases between them. CDR3 loop: CARSFSAGPSGNTIYF. CDR3 sequence (DNA): TGTGCCAGAAGCTTTTCGGCAGGGCCCTCTGGAAACACCATATATTTT.

CDR3: CASSYGSETQYF. The DNA of the CDR3 is TGTGCCAGCAGTTACGGGAGCGAGACCCAGTACTTC. V gene TRBV28 combines with J gene TRBJ2-5; tentatively, D is TRBD2 (6 bases). CDR1 and CDR2 (germline): MDHEN, SYDVKM. Trimming pared 4 bases from V and 5 bases from J, leaving 8 bases between. This CDR3 spans 12 amino acids.

V and J are TRBV2 and TRBJ2-1, with TRBD2 as a possible D gene (5 bases). Germline CDR1 SNHLY, CDR2 FYNNEI. V lost 8 bases and J 4 bases, leaving 21 bases between the germline ends. This CDR3 contains 16 residues. CDR3 DNA: TGTGCCAGCCTCCTGACGGCGGGTCCGTCATACAATGAGCAGTTCTTC. It yields the protein CASLLTAGPSYNEQFF.

The chain has TRBV5-4 and TRBJ2-3; 8 bases align to TRBD2. After removal of 2 bases from V and 2 bases from J, the junction contained 4 bases not matched to a gene. There are 15 residues in the CDR3. Germline CDR1 and CDR2: SGHNT and YYREEE (reference sequence). The CDR3 protein is CASSFVAGYTDTQYF. As DNA, the CDR3 is TGTGCCAGCAGCTTCGTAGCGGGGTACACAGATACGCAGTATTTT.

V gene TRBV7-6 combines with J gene TRBJ2-4, with TRBD1 as a possible D gene (7 bases). The V end lost 5 bases, the J end lost 8 bases, and 13 bases lay between the germline ends. Germline V CDR1 and CDR2: SGHVS, FNYEAQ. There are 13 residues in the CDR3. The CDR3 reads CASSPQGGHIQYF. Here the CDR3 DNA reads TGTGCCAGCAGCCCCCAGGGGGGACACATTCAGTACTTC. Drawing the rest from reference TRBV7-6 and TRBJ2-4, the complete variable domain is GAGVSQSPRYKVTKRGQDVALRCDPISGHVSLYWYRQALGQGPEFLTYFNYEAQQDKSGLPNDRFSAERPEGSISTLTIQRTEQRDSAMYRCASSPQGGHIQYFGAGTRLSVL.

The chain uses TRBV30 and TRBJ2-3; 12 nucleotides align to TRBD2. This CDR3 is 15 amino acids long. The germline CDR1 and CDR2 sequences are GTSNPN and SVGIG (reference sequence). V lost 2 bases and J lost 3; bases outside the gene matches: 3. CDR3 sequence reads: CAWSITSGRTDTQYF. CDR3 nucleotides: TGTGCCTGGAGTATCACTAGCGGGAGGACAGATACGCAGTATTTT.

The genes are TRBV14 and TRBJ1-2, with 8 bases that match TRBD1. Germline V CDR1 and CDR2: SGHDN, FVKESK. With V trimmed by 4 bases and J by 4 bases, 8 bases remained unmatched. This CDR3 is built from 15 residues. In DNA form, the CDR3 reads TGTGCCAGCAGCCCCACTTGGACAGGGTCCTATGGCTACACCTTC. This codes for CASSPTWTGSYGYTF.

The chain employs TRBV10-3 and TRBJ1-5, with 8 bases aligning to TRBD1. The CDR3 covers 15 residues. The germline V gene has CDR1 ENHRY and CDR2 SYGVKD. The V gene end was trimmed by 7 bases and the J gene end by 3 bases; junction bases not matched to a gene: 8. The CDR3 DNA reads TGTGCCATCACCGGGCAGGGGGCTCTCAATCAGCCCCAGCATTTT. Its protein is CAITGQGALNQPQHF.

This clone has only a few counts. J is TRBJ1-1 and V is TRBV5-4, with unresolved D. V lost 0 bases and J lost 7, with 7 bases in between. The CDR3 totals 12 residues. Per germline, CDR1 SGHNT and CDR2 YYREEE (reference sequence). The CDR3 bases are TGTGCCAGCAGCTTGGGCCCGGGTGAAGCTTTCTTT. As protein: CASSLGPGEAFF.

The gene calls are TRBV2 and TRBJ2-1; weak D call: TRBD1 (5 bases). Germline loops: CDR1 SNHLY, CDR2 FYNNEI. The CDR3 length is 11 residues. The V and J ends lost 8 bases and 8 bases respectively, with 10 bases between them. Here the CDR3 reads CASGRAHEQFF. The CDR3 region has the DNA TGTGCCAGCGGCAGGGCCCATGAGCAGTTCTTC.

As to this clone: The identical CDR3 is also encoded by other nucleotide sequences in the sample. V and J are TRBV18 and TRBJ2-5; D is undetermined. CDR1 KGHSH and CDR2 LQKENI come from the germline V gene. Trimming took off 3 bases at V and 2 bases at J, with 7 bases between the two ends. The CDR3 sequence is 13 residues long. In nucleotides, the CDR3 is TGTGCCAGCTCACCCGGCAGGCAAGAGACCCAGTACTTC. This sequence encodes CASSPGRQETQYF.

V gene TRBV15 combines with J gene TRBJ2-3; D is perhaps TRBD1 (6 bases). The CDR3 contains 14 residues. Germline CDR1 LNHNV, CDR2 YYDKDF (reference sequence). The V gene lost 0 bases and the J gene lost 6 bases, with 10 bases spanning the gap. CDR3: CATSRERTADTQYF. In DNA, the CDR3 is TGTGCCACCAGCAGAGAAAGGACAGCGGATACGCAGTATTTT. The full variable domain, its missing parts supplied by reference TRBV15 and TRBJ2-3, is DAMVIQNPRYQVTQFGKPVTLSCSQTLNHNVMYWYQQKSSQAPKLLFHYYDKDFNNEADTPDNFQSRRPNTSFCFLDIRSPGLGDTAMYLCATSRERTADTQYFGPGTRLTVL.

This chain links TRBV25-1 with TRBJ1-2; weak D call: TRBD1 (6 bases). This CDR3 contains 14 residues. The V gene's germline CDR1 is MGHDK and CDR2 SYGVNS. Deletions cut 7 bases from V and 4 bases from J, with 16 bases between. CDR3 DNA sequence: TGTGCCAGCACCCAGACAGGAACCTTCTATGGCTACACCTTC. This gives the protein CASTQTGTFYGYTF.

V gene TRBV12-3 or TRBV12-4 combines with J gene TRBJ2-5; the match to TRBD1 covers 8 bases. This CDR3 spans 13 amino acids. After removal of 3 bases from V and 4 bases from J, the junction contained 1 base not matched to a gene. The CDR3 nucleotides read TGTGCCAGCAGTTTGACAGGGGTAGAGACCCAGTACTTC. Its protein is CASSLTGVETQYF.

This clone was counted a few times. The chain combines TRBV30 with TRBJ2-3, with a possible D match to TRBD2 (6 bases). The CDR3 has 15 residues. Germline CDR1 GTSNPN, CDR2 SVGIG (reference sequence). V gave up 3 bases and J gave up 0 bases, with 13 bases separating them. Written as DNA, the CDR3 is TGTGCCTGGAGGGCAGGGCGGGGTAGCACAGATACGCAGTATTTT. Translated, it gives CAWRAGRGSTDTQYF.

The chain uses TRBV11-3 and TRBJ2-7, with no clear D. Trimming cost V 5 bases and J 4 bases, with 3 bases left between them. The CDR3 runs to 10 residues. Germline V lookup: CDR1 SGHNT, CDR2 YENEEA. In DNA, the CDR3 is TGTGCCAGCAGCCATTACGAGCAGTACTTC. This codes for CASSHYEQYF.

The CDR3 nucleotides are TGTGCCAGCAGCCCCGGGGACAGGCCCATCTATGGCTACACCTTC. As protein: CASSPGDRPIYGYTF. This sequence joins TRBV9 and TRBJ1-2, with TRBD1 matching 8 bases. Germline lookup yields CDR1 SGDLS and CDR2 YYNGEE. V shed 4 bases, J shed 4 bases, and the junction held 9 bases outside the gene matches. The CDR3 is 15 residues long. The full variable domain, with the rest looked up from reference TRBV9 and TRBJ1-2, is DSGVTQTPKHLITATGQRVTLRCSPRSGDLSVYWYQQSLDQGLQFLIQYYNGEERAKGNILERFSAQQFPDLHSELNLSSLELGDSALYFCASSPGDRPIYGYTFGSGTRLTVV.